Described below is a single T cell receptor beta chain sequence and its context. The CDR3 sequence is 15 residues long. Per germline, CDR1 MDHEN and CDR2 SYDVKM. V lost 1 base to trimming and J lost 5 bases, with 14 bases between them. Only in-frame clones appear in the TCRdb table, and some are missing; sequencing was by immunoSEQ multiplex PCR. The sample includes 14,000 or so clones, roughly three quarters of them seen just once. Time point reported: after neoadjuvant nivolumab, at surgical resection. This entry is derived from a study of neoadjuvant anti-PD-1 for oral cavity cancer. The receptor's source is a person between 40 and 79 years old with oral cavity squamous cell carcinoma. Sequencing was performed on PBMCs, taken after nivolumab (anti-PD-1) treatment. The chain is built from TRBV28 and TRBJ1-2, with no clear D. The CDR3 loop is CASSLSPAELYGYTF. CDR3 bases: TGTGCCAGCAGTTTATCCCCTGCGGAGCTTTATGGCTACACCTTC.